Included here is one TCR beta chain sequence, with context. Its antigen is currently unknown. Whole-study results and caveats: In terms of TCR gene usage, tumor memory CD4+ T cells clustered together with blood and lymph node memory CD4+ cells, as well as with lymph node naive CD4+ cells.

TCRdb re-called the 5' RACE reads through MiXCR, storing one row per CDR3 protein. This sample has 53,000 or so distinct CDR3 sequences, with roughly 22% found just once. Germline-derived CDR1 and CDR2 are KGHSH and LQKENI. The CDR3 totals 13 residues. V was shortened by 2 bases and J by 3 bases, with 7 bases between the two germline ends. Material: tumor-infiltrating naive CD4+ T cells sorted from the breast tumor. Regarding subset: naive CD4+ T cells, CD4+CD45RA+CD25-. The receptor was derived from a female donor with breast cancer. The chain carries TRBV18 and TRBJ1-1; D gene unclear. CDR3 region: CASSPGKHTEAFF. The CDR3 DNA sequence: TGTGCCAGCTCACCAGGGAAGCACACTGAAGCTTTCTTT.